This entry is about one TCR beta chain. Antigen: not known. These data are taken from a study of cytomegalovirus exposure and HLA in healthy donors. The CDR3 has 16 residues. Germline assignment: CDR1 PRHDT and CDR2 FYEKMQ (reference sequence). Trimming took 8 bases from V and 2 from J, leaving 19 bases between them. Primers: 60 Vbeta forward and 13 Jbeta reverse. Data came from immunoSEQ multiplex PCR; TCRdb stores just in-frame clones and leaves some out. There are around 65,000 clones in the sample; approximately 64% occur only once, and 15% to 20% lies in the top ten. General study results and limits: Immune exposure was documented only through CMV serostatus. According to the study, 160 or so TCR beta chains were cytomegalovirus-associated. Several of the most significant clusters appeared, in a later analysis, to be linked to common viral pathogens.

The chain uses TRBV13 and TRBJ2-1; maybe TRBD2 (6 bases). Source material: PBMCs. The sequence was obtained from a man aged 35 to 55 in good health and CMV-seropositive. Written as DNA, the CDR3 is TGTGCCAGCTCACCAGTGGGGGGACCCACCTACAATGAGCAGTTCTTC. Translating gives CASSPVGGPTYNEQFF. Based on the CDR3 plus reference TRBV13 and TRBJ2-1, the full variable domain is AAGVIQSPRHLIKEKRETATLKCYPIPRHDTVYWYQQGPGQDPQFLISFYEKMQSDKGSIPDRFSAQQFSDYHSELNMSSLELGDSALYFCASSPVGGPTYNEQFFGPGTRLTVL.